This TCR beta chain emerged from a study of T cell changes during pregnancy in multiple sclerosis. V was pared by 5 bases and J by 5 bases, with 13 bases between. CDR1 and CDR2 from the germline V gene are SGHDT and YYEEEE. The CDR3 is 13 amino acids. TCRdb keeps only in-frame clones here, not all; method: immunoSEQ multiplex PCR. The sample consists of about 67,000 clones, 91% of them appearing once. The sequence was collected from a female donor with multiple sclerosis, enrolled in a pregnancy study. V usage is TRBV5-6 and J usage is TRBJ1-1, with TRBD1 as a possible D gene (5 bases). The sequencing here drew on peripheral blood, taken in the first trimester of pregnancy. The CDR3 spells CASRSNRLTEAFF. CDR3 bases: TGTGCCAGCAGGTCGAACAGGTTAACTGAAGCTTTCTTT. Complete variable domain (other parts from reference TRBV5-6 and TRBJ1-1): DAGVTQSPTHLIKTRGQQVTLRCSPKSGHDTVSWYQQALGQGPQFIFQYYEEEERQRGNFPDRFSGHQFPNYSSELNVNALLLGDSALYLCASRSNRLTEAFFGQGTRLTVV.